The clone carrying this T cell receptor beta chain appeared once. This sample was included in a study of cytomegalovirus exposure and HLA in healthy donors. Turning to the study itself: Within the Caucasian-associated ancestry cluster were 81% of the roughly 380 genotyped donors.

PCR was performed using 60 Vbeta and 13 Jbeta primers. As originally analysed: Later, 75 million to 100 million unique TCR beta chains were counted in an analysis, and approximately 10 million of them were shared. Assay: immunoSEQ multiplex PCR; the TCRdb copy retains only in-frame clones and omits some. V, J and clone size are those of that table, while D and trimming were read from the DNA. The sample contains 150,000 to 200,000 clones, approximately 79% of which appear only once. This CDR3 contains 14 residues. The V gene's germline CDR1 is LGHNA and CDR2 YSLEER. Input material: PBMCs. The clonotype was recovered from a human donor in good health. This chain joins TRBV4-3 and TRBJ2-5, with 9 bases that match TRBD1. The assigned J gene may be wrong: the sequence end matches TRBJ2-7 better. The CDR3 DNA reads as TGCGCCAGCAGCCCGGGACAGGGAATACCCGAGCAGTACTTC. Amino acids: CASSPGQGIPEQYF.